This T cell receptor beta chain was documented in a study of cytomegalovirus exposure and HLA in healthy donors. Study-level results: Accurate prediction of most subjects' HLA-A and HLA-B alleles from TCR beta sequences was reported. As a later analysis showed, several of the most significant clusters appeared to be linked to common viral pathogens.

13 Jbeta primers and 60 Vbeta primers were used for the PCR. Repertoires were generated with immunoSEQ multiplex PCR, while TCRdb's copy carries only in-frame clones and drops some. The data contain roughly 54,000 clones, 82% of them singletons. Unmatched junction bases numbered 5, after V lost 2 bases and J lost 2 bases. The CDR3 is made up of 16 amino acids. Germline CDR1 reads LNHDA; CDR2 reads SQIVND (reference sequence). This clone was found once. As yet, its antigen is unknown. The V call is TRBV19, the J call TRBJ1-1; 10 bases align to TRBD1. Sequenced sample: PBMCs. The clonotype comes from a man aged 45-65 years in good health and CMV-seronegative. This chain's CDR3 is CASSIWGQGINTEAFF. The CDR3 DNA is TGTGCCAGTAGTATATGGGGACAGGGGATTAACACTGAAGCTTTCTTT.